This T cell receptor (beta chain) was sequenced during a study of post-analysis software for immune sequencing data (dated by TCRdb to 2015 to 2017). With respect to the entire study: Recorded disease courses included relapsing-remitting, secondary progressive and progressive-relapsing multiple sclerosis, with some patients lacking subtype annotation. The multiple sclerosis patient repertoires were compared with 10 or so previously published healthy control repertoires from donors aged roughly 6 to 25 years. A subset of samples was prepared in parallel using single-end sample barcoding, then pooled and co-amplified after Illumina adapter ligation. What the authors observed across the whole study: Roughly 5 TRBV segments, including TRBV5-6, TRBV5-1 and TRBV20-1, were significantly more frequent in patients than controls. Direct clustering with F measure revealed strong co-clustering of samples prepared in the same batch, which led to a batch-effect correction. Normalized Chao1 diversity was significantly lower in multiple sclerosis patients than controls, suggesting substantial peripheral T-cell clonal expansion. The control group was slightly older than the multiple sclerosis patient group.

Comment on this clonotype: Its binding antigen is unknown. No much larger clonotype is one base removed from it; base qualities were not supplied.

CDR1 is given as SGHKS and CDR2 as YYEKEE, both from the germline V gene (reference sequence). The CDR3 spans 14 residues, from the cysteine through the phenylalanine. The only DNA kept is the CDR3, 42 bases in frame from the first base. TCR beta repertoires were profiled from peripheral blood of roughly 13 young patients with multiple sclerosis to demonstrate the VDJtools post-analysis software. The multiple sclerosis patients were children and adolescents ranging in age from roughly 6 to 16 years. Libraries were constructed by PCR. The sequencer listed for this sample is Illumina HiSeq 2500. To reduce PCR and sequencing biases, unique molecular identifiers were built into the TCR beta cDNA libraries. Every 1 to 10 million input T cells yielded some 500,000 cDNA molecules, meaning each molecule approximated one T cell. The patient libraries were prepared and sequenced using the same protocol as the earlier healthy control dataset. Within a given batch, samples were prepared together, multiplexed and sequenced on the same HiSeq lane. As for the authors' bioinformatics: Raw barcoded reads were processed with MIGEC, and single-read molecular identifier groups were discarded before consensus assembly and CDR3 extraction. Clonotype tables were post-analysed with VDJtools, normalizing diversity by down-sampling all datasets to the smallest sample size. In repertoire overlap clustering, CDR3 amino acid sequences, but not nucleotide sequences, were matched to correct batch-related cross-sample contamination. TCRdb reanalyzed the raw reads on its own, using fastp at Q25 for trimming and MiXCR for clone calling, and kept in-frame beta chains. Rows are unified per CDR3 protein, each entry keeping the most common DNA and genes. V and J calls and clone size were set by TCRdb, not the authors. This sample lists almost 700,000 distinct CDR3 sequences; approximately 60% were detected once. The ten most abundant clones make up about 10% of the sample.

Specimen: blood. This TCR derives from a girl aged 2 to 10 with multiple sclerosis. The chain couples TRBV5-5 to TRBJ2-4; 7 bases in between match TRBD1. The DNA end favors TRBJ2-7, so the J call may be wrong. CDR3 protein: CASSTTGASYEQYF. The nucleotides read TGTGCCAGCAGCACAACAGGGGCGTCCTACGAGCAGTACTTC.